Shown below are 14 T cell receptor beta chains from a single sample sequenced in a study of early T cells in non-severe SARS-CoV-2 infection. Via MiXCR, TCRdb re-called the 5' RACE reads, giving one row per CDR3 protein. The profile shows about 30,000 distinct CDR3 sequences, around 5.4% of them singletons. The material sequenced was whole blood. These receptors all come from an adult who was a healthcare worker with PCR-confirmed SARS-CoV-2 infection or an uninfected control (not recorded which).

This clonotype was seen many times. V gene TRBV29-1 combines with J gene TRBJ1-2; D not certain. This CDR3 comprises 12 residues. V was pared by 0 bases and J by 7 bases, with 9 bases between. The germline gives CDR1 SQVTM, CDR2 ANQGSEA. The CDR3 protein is CSVEEPSRGYTF. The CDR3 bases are TGCAGCGTTGAAGAGCCCAGCCGTGGCTACACCTTC.

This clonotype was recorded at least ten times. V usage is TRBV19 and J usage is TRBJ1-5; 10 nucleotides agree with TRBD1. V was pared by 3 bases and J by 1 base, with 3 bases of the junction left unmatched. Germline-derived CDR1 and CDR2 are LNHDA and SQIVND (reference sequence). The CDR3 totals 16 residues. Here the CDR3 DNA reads TGTGCCAGTAGTATGAAGGACAGGGGGAGCAATCAGCCCCAGCATTTT. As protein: CASSMKDRGSNQPQHF.

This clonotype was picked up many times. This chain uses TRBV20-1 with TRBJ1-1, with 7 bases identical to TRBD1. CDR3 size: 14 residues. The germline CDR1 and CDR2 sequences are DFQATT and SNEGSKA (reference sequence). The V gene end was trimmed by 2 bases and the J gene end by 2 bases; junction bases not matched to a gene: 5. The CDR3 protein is CSARRTGPNTEAFF. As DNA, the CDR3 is TGCAGTGCTAGACGGACAGGACCCAACACTGAAGCTTTCTTT.

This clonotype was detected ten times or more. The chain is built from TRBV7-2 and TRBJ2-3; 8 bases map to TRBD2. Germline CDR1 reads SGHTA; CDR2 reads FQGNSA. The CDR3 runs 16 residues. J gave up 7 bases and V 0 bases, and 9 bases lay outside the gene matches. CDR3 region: CASSLARDAGGNTQYF. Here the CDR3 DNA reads TGTGCCAGCAGCTTAGCCCGGGACGCGGGGGGAAATACGCAGTATTTT.

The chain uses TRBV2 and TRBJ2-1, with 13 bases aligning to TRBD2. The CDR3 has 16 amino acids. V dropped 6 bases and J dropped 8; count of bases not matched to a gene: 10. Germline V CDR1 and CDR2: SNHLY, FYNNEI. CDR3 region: CASSVTSGRAMDEQFF. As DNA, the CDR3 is TGTGCCAGCAGCGTTACTAGCGGGAGGGCCATGGATGAGCAGTTCTTC.

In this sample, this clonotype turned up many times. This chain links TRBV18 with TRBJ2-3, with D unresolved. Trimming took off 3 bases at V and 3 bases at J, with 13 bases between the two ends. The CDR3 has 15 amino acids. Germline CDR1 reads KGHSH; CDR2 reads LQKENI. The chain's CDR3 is CASSPSAAWTDTQYF. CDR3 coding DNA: TGTGCCAGCTCACCGTCGGCAGCTTGGACAGATACGCAGTATTTT.

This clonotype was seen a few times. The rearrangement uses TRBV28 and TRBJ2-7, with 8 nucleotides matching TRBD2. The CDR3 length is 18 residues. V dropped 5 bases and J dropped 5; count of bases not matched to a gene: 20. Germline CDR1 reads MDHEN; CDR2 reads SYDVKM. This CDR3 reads CASSLPGGARVTLNEQYF. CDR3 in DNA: TGTGCCAGCAGTCTCCCGGGGGGGGCGCGGGTAACCCTCAACGAGCAGTACTTC.

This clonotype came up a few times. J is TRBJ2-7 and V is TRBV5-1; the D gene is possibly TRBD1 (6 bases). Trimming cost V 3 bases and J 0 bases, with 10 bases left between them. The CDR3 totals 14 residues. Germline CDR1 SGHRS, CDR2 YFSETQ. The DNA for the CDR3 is TGCGCCAGCAGCTCGGACAGCAGCTCCTACGAGCAGTACTTC. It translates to CASSSDSSSYEQYF.

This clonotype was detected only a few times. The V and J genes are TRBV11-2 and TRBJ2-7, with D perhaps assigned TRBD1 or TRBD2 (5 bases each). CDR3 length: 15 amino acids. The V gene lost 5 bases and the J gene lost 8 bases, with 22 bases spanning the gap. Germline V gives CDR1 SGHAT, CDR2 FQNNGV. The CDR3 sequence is CASSTPGRLDFKQYF. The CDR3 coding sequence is TGTGCCAGCAGCACACCGGGACGTCTAGACTTCAAGCAGTACTTC.

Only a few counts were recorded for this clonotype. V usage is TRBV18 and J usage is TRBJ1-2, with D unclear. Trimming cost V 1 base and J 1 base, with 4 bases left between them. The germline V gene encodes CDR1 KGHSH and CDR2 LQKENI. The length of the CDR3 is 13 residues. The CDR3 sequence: CASSPQGNYGYTF. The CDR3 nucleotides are TGTGCCAGCTCACCACAGGGTAACTATGGCTACACCTTC.

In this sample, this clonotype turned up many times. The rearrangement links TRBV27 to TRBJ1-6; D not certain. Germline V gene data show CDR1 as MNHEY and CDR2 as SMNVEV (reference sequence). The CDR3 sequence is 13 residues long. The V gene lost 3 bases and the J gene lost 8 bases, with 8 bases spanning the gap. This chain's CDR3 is CASSLGLDSPLHF. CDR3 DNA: TGTGCCAGCAGTTTGGGTTTGGATTCACCCCTCCACTTT.

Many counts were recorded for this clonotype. The CDR3 reads CASSISGGAPGELFF. The CDR3 region has the DNA TGTGCCAGCAGTATTAGCGGGGGGGCCCCCGGGGAGCTGTTTTTT. The chain joins TRBV12-3 or TRBV12-4 to TRBJ2-2; 11 positions agree with TRBD2. J was trimmed by 6 bases and V by 5 bases; bases with no gene match: 5. The CDR3 is 15 amino acids.

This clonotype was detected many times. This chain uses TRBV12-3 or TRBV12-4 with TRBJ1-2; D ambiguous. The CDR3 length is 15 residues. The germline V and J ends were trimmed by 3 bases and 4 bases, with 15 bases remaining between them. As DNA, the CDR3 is TGTGCCAGCAGTTTGGGGTTGTCCTTAGGCTATGGCTACACCTTC. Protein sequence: CASSLGLSLGYGYTF.

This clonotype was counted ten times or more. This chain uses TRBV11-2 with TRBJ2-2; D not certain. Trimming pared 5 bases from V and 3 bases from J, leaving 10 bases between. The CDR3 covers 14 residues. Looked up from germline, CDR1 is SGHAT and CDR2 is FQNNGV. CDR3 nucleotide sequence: TGTGCCAGCAGCCATGTCGGAGACACCGGGGAGCTGTTTTTT. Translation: CASSHVGDTGELFF.